The next 28 T cell receptor beta chains were all read from a single sample in a study of blood T cell repertoires in COVID-19. Profiled with immunoSEQ multiplex PCR; TCRdb holds only in-frame clones, not every one. The sample has 300,000 to 400,000 clones; roughly 86% are singletons. Material: peripheral blood. Source of these receptors: a woman between 70 and 85 years old with COVID-19, enrolled during active disease.

V gene TRBV5-6 combines with J gene TRBJ2-7; 9 bases match TRBD2. There are 16 residues in the CDR3. With V trimmed by 4 bases and J by 2 bases, 10 bases remained unmatched. Germline CDR1 reads SGHDT; CDR2 reads YYEEEE. This chain's CDR3 is CASSSLRGLAPYEQYF. The CDR3 DNA reads as TGTGCCAGCAGCAGCCTACGGGGACTAGCTCCCTACGAGCAGTACTTC.

V and J are TRBV3-1 (or the pseudogene TRBV3-2) and TRBJ1-2; D may be TRBD1 (5 bases). The CDR3 has 15 amino acids. V shed 4 bases and J shed 4 bases, with 16 bases lying between them. The germline V gene encodes CDR1 LGHDT and CDR2 YNNKEL (reference sequence). The CDR3 loop is CASSPSSGGSYGYTF. CDR3 DNA: TGTGCCAGCAGCCCCTCCAGCGGGGGGTCCTATGGCTACACCTTC.

The chain uses TRBV7-9 and TRBJ1-2, with D unclear. The CDR3 is made up of 14 amino acids. Germline V lookup: CDR1 SEHNR, CDR2 FQNEAQ (reference sequence). Trimming removed 1 base from V and 8 bases from J, with 14 bases in between. CDR3 sequence: CASSLGEGLRGYTF. The DNA of the CDR3 is TGTGCCAGCAGCTTAGGTGAGGGCCTCCGGGGCTACACCTTC.

The V call is TRBV27, the J call TRBJ2-5; TRBD2 aligns across 13 bases. The V gene end was trimmed by 4 bases and the J gene end by 5 bases; junction bases not matched to a gene: 10. CDR1 and CDR2 (germline): MNHEY, SMNVEV (reference sequence). CDR3 length: 17 residues. The CDR3 loop reads CASSSLTSGGAAETQYF. CDR3 nucleotides: TGTGCCAGCAGTTCCCTTACTAGCGGGGGGGCCGCGGAGACCCAGTACTTC.

The gene calls are TRBV2 and TRBJ1-1; D is possibly TRBD1 (5 bases). The V end was cut by 6 bases, the J end by 6 bases, with 11 bases between. The CDR3 length is 12 residues. Germline CDR1 SNHLY, CDR2 FYNNEI. The DNA for the CDR3 is TGTGCCAGCAGGGTGGGAGGGGCTGAAGCTTTCTTT. This codes for CASRVGGAEAFF.

The CDR3 bases are TGTGCCACCAACCTCAGAGGGCTGTCGTTTTTCTTC. This encodes CATNLRGLSFFF. The rearrangement joins TRBV28 to TRBJ2-1; D may be TRBD2 (5 bases). Germline CDR1 is MDHEN and CDR2 is SYDVKM. The CDR3 is made up of 12 amino acids. V was pared by 10 bases and J by 16 bases, with 23 bases between.

The chain links TRBV9 to TRBJ1-2; 7 bases match TRBD1. Germline values: CDR1 SGDLS, CDR2 YYNGEE. The junction had 4 bases not matched to a gene; V was cut back by 4 bases and J by 4 bases. The CDR3 runs to 13 residues. The DNA for the CDR3 is TGTGCCAGCAGCCCAGGGGGGATCTATGGCTACACCTTC. This encodes CASSPGGIYGYTF.

The chain uses TRBV7-2 and TRBJ2-7; 7 positions match TRBD2. The trim removed 5 bases at V and 5 bases at J, leaving 6 bases unmatched. This CDR3 comprises 13 residues. Looked up from germline, CDR1 is SGHTA and CDR2 is FQGNSA. CDR3 DNA: TGTGCCAGCAGCCCAAGCGGGGCCGACGAGCAGTACTTC. This sequence encodes CASSPSGADEQYF.

The gene calls are TRBV2 and TRBJ1-6, with 7 bases aligning to TRBD1. Trimming removed 0 bases from V and 1 base from J; junction bases left unmatched: 6. In germline, CDR1 is SNHLY, CDR2 FYNNEI. This CDR3 region has 18 residues. In nucleotides, the CDR3 is TGTGCCAGCAGTGAAGCCGCTTTCAGGGGGTCCTATAATTCACCCCTCCACTTT. This encodes CASSEAAFRGSYNSPLHF.

In its sample, this clone was seen once. This sequence joins TRBV7-9 and TRBJ1-5; 7 nucleotides line up with TRBD1. Germline-derived CDR1 and CDR2 are SEHNR and FQNEAQ (reference sequence). The CDR3 extends over 16 amino acids. The trim removed 0 bases at V and 4 bases at J, leaving 6 bases unmatched. CDR3 residues: CASSLAEQGRNQPQHF. The CDR3 coding sequence is TGTGCCAGCAGCTTAGCCGAACAGGGGAGAAATCAGCCCCAGCATTTT. Variable domain in full (rest from reference TRBV7-9 and TRBJ1-5): DTGVSQNPRHKITKRGQNVTFRCDPISEHNRLYWYRQTLGQGPEFLTYFQNEAQLEKSRLLSDRFSAERPKGSFSTLEIQRTEQGDSAMYLCASSLAEQGRNQPQHFGDGTRLSIL.

This clone has only one observation. V usage is TRBV6-2 or TRBV6-3 and J usage is TRBJ1-1; 7 bases map to TRBD1. CDR3 size: 16 residues. V lost 5 bases to trimming and J lost 0 bases; unmatched junction nucleotides: 9. Germline CDR1 and CDR2: MNHEY and SVGEGT. The CDR3 nucleotides are TGTGCCAGCAGTCTCAGGGGGTACCCTATGAACACTGAAGCTTTCTTT. This sequence encodes CASSLRGYPMNTEAFF.

V usage is TRBV5-1 and J usage is TRBJ1-2, with D possibly TRBD1 on 5 matching bases. Germline V gene sequence: CDR1 SGHRS, CDR2 YFSETQ. Trimming stripped 4 bases from V and 7 bases from J, with 8 bases between. The CDR3 runs 11 residues. CDR3 protein: CASSAGIGYTF. In DNA form, the CDR3 reads TGCGCCAGCAGCGCAGGGATTGGCTACACCTTC.

This chain joins TRBV6-6 and TRBJ1-2; D is uncertain. The germline gives CDR1 MNHNY, CDR2 SVGAGI (reference sequence). The CDR3 sequence is 15 residues long. V was pared by 0 bases and J by 2 bases, with 10 bases between. This CDR3 reads CASSYSGRENYGYTF. In nucleotides, the CDR3 is TGTGCCAGCAGTTACTCGGGCAGAGAAAACTATGGCTACACCTTC.

The V call is TRBV11-1, the J call TRBJ1-1; D unresolved. The germline V gene encodes CDR1 SGHAT and CDR2 FQDESV (reference sequence). This CDR3 contains 16 residues. Between the trimmed V and J ends, which lost 5 bases and 4 bases, there was a span of 20 bases. CDR3 protein: CASSIASTGSPTEAFF. The CDR3 DNA reads TGTGCCAGCAGCATTGCTAGTACTGGGTCCCCCACTGAAGCTTTCTTT.

CDR3 amino acids: CASKDSGVTIYF. DNA of the CDR3: TGTGCCTCAAAAGACAGTGGAGTTACCATATATTTT. The chain uses TRBV10-3 and TRBJ1-3, with D possibly matching TRBD1 (5 bases). V gave up 11 bases and J gave up 10 bases, with 18 bases separating them. Germline loops: CDR1 ENHRY, CDR2 SYGVKD. CDR3 length: 12 amino acids.

Regarding this clone: This sample also contains other DNA sequences that code for the same CDR3. The chain uses TRBV6-5 and TRBJ1-1, with 9 bases lining up with TRBD1. Germline CDR1 MNHEY, CDR2 SVGAGI. This CDR3 is built from 15 residues. The V gene end was trimmed by 0 bases and the J gene end by 2 bases; junction bases not matched to a gene: 1. For the CDR3, the DNA is TGTGCCAGCAGTTACTCGGACAGGGGCAACACTGAAGCTTTCTTT. Its translation: CASSYSDRGNTEAFF.

The chain links TRBV7-2 to TRBJ2-7, with D possibly TRBD1 on 6 matching bases. The CDR3 sequence is 14 residues long. V was shortened by 5 bases and J by 2 bases, with 13 bases between the two germline ends. Germline V gene lookup returns CDR1 SGHTA and CDR2 FQGNSA. The CDR3 nucleotides are TGTGCCAGCAGCCTCGACAGGTCTACCTACGAGCAGTACTTC. Its protein is CASSLDRSTYEQYF.

This clone occurred once. CDR3 bases: TGTGCCAGCAGTGGGACAGGGGACAATGAGCAGTTCTTC. It specifies CASSGTGDNEQFF. V usage is TRBV6-2 or TRBV6-3 and J usage is TRBJ2-1; 10 nucleotides match TRBD1. Germline loops: CDR1 MNHEY, CDR2 SVGEGT. The CDR3 has 13 residues. Unmatched junction bases numbered 0, after V lost 5 bases and J lost 5 bases.

This clone was observed many times. CDR3 protein: CASSPGQQSYEQYF. The CDR3 DNA follows: TGTGCCAGCTCACCTGGACAGCAATCCTACGAGCAGTACTTC. This chain connects TRBV18 to TRBJ2-7, with a possible D match to TRBD1 (6 bases). Germline loops: CDR1 KGHSH, CDR2 LQKENI. The CDR3 is made up of 14 amino acids. Trimming shortened V by 3 bases and J by 1 base, and 10 bases separated the two germline ends. The full variable domain, its missing parts supplied by reference TRBV18 and TRBJ2-7, is NAGVMQNPRHLVRRRGQEARLRCSPMKGHSHVYWYRQLPEEGLKFMVYLQKENIIDESGMPKERFSAEFPKEGPSILRIQQVVRGDSAAYFCASSPGQQSYEQYFGPGTRLTVT.

V is TRBV4-1 and J is TRBJ2-7; 13 nucleotides match TRBD2. Germline V gives CDR1 MGHRA, CDR2 YSYEKL. The V and J ends lost 4 bases and 5 bases, in that order; junction bases with no gene match: 2. The CDR3 totals 14 residues. The CDR3 DNA follows: TGCGCCAGCAGCCGAGGACTAGCGGGGGACGAGCAGTACTTC. It encodes CASSRGLAGDEQYF.

Only a few counts were recorded for this clone. V gene TRBV28 combines with J gene TRBJ1-2; D might be TRBD1 (5 bases). Germline lookup yields CDR1 MDHEN and CDR2 SYDVKM. The CDR3 totals 14 residues. Trimming stripped 6 bases from V and 3 bases from J, with 14 bases between. CDR3 sequence: CASSRGGEYYGYTF. The CDR3 coding sequence is TGTGCCAGCAGCCGCGGGGGGGAGTACTATGGCTACACCTTC.

J is TRBJ2-2 and V is TRBV28; no firm D call. Germline V gene data show CDR1 as MDHEN and CDR2 as SYDVKM. Deletions cut 3 bases from V and 1 base from J, with 3 bases between. There are 13 residues in the CDR3. The CDR3 spells CASSFRNTGELFF. The DNA for the CDR3 is TGTGCCAGCAGTTTTAGGAACACCGGGGAGCTGTTTTTT. The entire variable domain, with the rest obtained from reference TRBV28 and TRBJ2-2, is as follows: DVKVTQSSRYLVKRTGEKVFLECVQDMDHENMFWYRQDPGLGLRLIYFSYDVKMKEKGDIPEGYSVSREKKERFSLILESASTNQTSMYLCASSFRNTGELFFGEGSRLTVL.

This chain uses TRBV9 with TRBJ2-7, with TRBD1 as a possible D gene (7 bases). Germline V gene lookup returns CDR1 SGDLS and CDR2 YYNGEE. The germline V and J ends were trimmed by 4 bases and 5 bases, with 16 bases remaining between them. CDR3 length: 14 amino acids. CDR3 coding DNA: TGTGCCAGCAGCATGGAGGGGGCTAGAGACGAGCAGTACTTC. Translated, it gives CASSMEGARDEQYF.

The rearrangement links TRBV9 to TRBJ2-5; D gene ambiguous. The germline V gene encodes CDR1 SGDLS and CDR2 YYNGEE. The CDR3 runs 16 residues. V dropped 4 bases and J dropped 2 bases, with 18 bases sitting between them. The CDR3 loop is CASSSPITGPQETQYF. CDR3 DNA sequence: TGTGCCAGCAGCTCTCCAATTACTGGGCCTCAAGAGACCCAGTACTTC.

On this clone: Other DNA sequences in the sample encode the same CDR3. The chain has TRBV6-5 and TRBJ1-1, with unresolved D. V lost 0 bases and J 1 base, leaving 3 bases between the germline ends. Germline V gene sequence: CDR1 MNHEY, CDR2 SVGAGI. This CDR3 spans 13 amino acids. CDR3 DNA: TGTGCCAGCAGTTACTCTCAGAACACTGAAGCTTTCTTT. Translation: CASSYSQNTEAFF.

The rearrangement links TRBV30 to TRBJ1-1; 8 bases align to TRBD1. V was pared by 5 bases and J by 4 bases, with 9 bases of the junction left unmatched. CDR1 is GTSNPN, CDR2 SVGIG, per germline (reference sequence). The CDR3 has 14 amino acids. For the CDR3, the DNA is TGTGCCTGGTCCTTTGGACAGGGAGGCACTGAAGCTTTCTTT. Its translation: CAWSFGQGGTEAFF. Full variable domain (missing parts from reference TRBV30 and TRBJ1-1): SQTIHQWPATLVQPVGSPLSLECTVEGTSNPNLYWYRQAAGRGLQLLFYSVGIGQISSEVPQNLSASRPQDRQFILSSKKLLLSDSGFYLCAWSFGQGGTEAFFGQGTRLTVV.

The CDR3 protein is CASSSGQGNGYTF. The CDR3 DNA reads TGCGCCAGCAGCTCGGGACAGGGGAATGGCTACACCTTC. The genes are TRBV5-1 and TRBJ1-2; 10 bases match TRBD1. CDR1 is SGHRS and CDR2 is YFSETQ in the germline V gene. J lost 6 bases, V lost 3 bases, and 2 bases had no gene match. The CDR3 is 13 residues long.

V and J are TRBV5-1 and TRBJ2-3; TRBD1 aligns across 8 bases. Germline values: CDR1 SGHRS, CDR2 YFSETQ. V was clipped by 3 bases and J by 4 bases; unmatched bases: 1. The CDR3 is 13 residues long. The CDR3 DNA follows: TGCGCCAGCAGCTGGGGACAGGCAGATACGCAGTATTTT. Its translation is CASSWGQADTQYF.